This T cell receptor (beta chain) is drawn from a study of shared clonotypes between healthy human individuals. This clone was recorded once. The sample contains more than one DNA sequence encoding this CDR3. Naive CD8 populations comprised CD45RO-negative cells positively selected for CCR7, excluding terminally differentiated effector memory CD45RA+ cells. TCRdb's copy holds only in-frame clones and misses some; the assay was immunoSEQ multiplex PCR. The sample lists about 550,000 clones; over 95% were seen once. The V gene's germline CDR1 is SGHRS and CDR2 YFSETQ. The CDR3 has 13 amino acids. The germline V and J ends were trimmed by 1 base and 3 bases, with 8 bases remaining between them.

The source is a woman aged 25 to 39 in good health. The gene calls are TRBV5-1 and TRBJ2-7, with D unclear. Sample: naive CD8+ T cells sorted from blood. The CDR3 reads CASSLSPSYEQYF. The CDR3 nucleotides are TGCGCCAGCAGCTTGTCGCCGAGCTACGAGCAGTACTTC.